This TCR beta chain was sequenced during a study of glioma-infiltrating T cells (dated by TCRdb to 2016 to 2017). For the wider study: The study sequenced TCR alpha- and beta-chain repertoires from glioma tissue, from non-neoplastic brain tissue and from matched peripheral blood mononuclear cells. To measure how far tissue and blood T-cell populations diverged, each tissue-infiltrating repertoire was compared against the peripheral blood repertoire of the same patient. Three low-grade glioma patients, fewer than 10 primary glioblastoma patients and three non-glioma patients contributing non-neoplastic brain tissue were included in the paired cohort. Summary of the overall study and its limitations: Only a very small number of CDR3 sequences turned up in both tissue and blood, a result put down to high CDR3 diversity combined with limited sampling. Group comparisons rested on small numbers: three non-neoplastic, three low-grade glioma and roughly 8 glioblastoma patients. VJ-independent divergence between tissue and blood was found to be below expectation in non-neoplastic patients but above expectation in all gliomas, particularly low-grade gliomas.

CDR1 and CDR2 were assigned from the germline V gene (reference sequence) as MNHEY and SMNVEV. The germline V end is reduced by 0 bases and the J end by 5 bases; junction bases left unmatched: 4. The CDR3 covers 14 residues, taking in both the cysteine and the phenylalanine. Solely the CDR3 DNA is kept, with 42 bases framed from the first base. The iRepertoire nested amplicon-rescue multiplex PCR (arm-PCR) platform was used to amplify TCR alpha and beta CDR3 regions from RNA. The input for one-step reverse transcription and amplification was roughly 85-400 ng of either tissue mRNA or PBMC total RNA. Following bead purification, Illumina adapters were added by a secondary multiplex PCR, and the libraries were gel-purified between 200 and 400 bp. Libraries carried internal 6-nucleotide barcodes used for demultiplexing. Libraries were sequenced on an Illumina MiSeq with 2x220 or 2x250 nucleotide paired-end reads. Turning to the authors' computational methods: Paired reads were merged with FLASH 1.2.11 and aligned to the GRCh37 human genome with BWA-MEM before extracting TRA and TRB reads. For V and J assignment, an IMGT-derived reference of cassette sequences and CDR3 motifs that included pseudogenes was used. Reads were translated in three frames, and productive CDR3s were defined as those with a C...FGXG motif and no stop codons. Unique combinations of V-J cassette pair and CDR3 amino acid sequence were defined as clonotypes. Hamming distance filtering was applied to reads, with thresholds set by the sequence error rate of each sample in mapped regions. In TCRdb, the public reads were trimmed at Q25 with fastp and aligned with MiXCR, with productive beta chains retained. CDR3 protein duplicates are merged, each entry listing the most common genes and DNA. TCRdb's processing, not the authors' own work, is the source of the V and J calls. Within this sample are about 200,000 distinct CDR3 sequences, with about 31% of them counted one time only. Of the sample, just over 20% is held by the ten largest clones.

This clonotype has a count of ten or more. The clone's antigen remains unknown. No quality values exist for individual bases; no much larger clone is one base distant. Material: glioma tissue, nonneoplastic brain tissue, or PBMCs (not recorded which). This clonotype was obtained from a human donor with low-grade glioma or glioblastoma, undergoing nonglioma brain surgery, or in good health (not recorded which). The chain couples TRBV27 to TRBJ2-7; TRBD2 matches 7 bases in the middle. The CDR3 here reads CASSLSLTSDEQYF. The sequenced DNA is TGTGCCAGCAGTTTATCTTTAACTAGCGACGAGCAGTACTTC.